What follows describes a single T cell receptor beta chain. Its antigen is undetermined. This sample is drawn from a study of CD8+ T cells in alopecia areata. Across the study: In an open-label trial, patients got 5 to 10 mg tofacitinib twice daily.

The sample's treatment: oral pan-JAK inhibitor, 5-10 mg twice daily. From PBMCs, CD4+ and CD8+ T cells were sorted. Study conclusions and caveats: In scalp and blood during tofacitinib, many expanded lesional clones persisted. Researchers say the link of baseline CD8+ expansion to response remains uncertain, with one nonresponder.

Once RNA had been extracted, it was reverse transcribed into cDNA to act as the sequencing template. Only in-frame clones appear in the TCRdb table, and some are missing; sequencing was by immunoSEQ multiplex PCR. The profile shows 90,000 to 150,000 clones, approximately 53% of them singletons. The CDR3 runs 16 residues. With 4 bases removed from V and 0 bases from J, the gap between germline ends came to 13 bases. From germline, CDR1 is MNHEY and CDR2 SVGAGI. The V gene is TRBV6-5, the J gene TRBJ1-3; no clear D. This receptor was taken from a human donor with alopecia areata. The sequencing used CD4+ T cells sorted from blood, collected at week 4, from a patient treated with tofacitinib. The CDR3 nucleotides read TGTGCCAGCAGTTCCCCGGGTCGAAGCTCTGGAAACACCATATATTTT. This codes for CASSSPGRSSGNTIYF.